The rows below give T cell receptor beta chains drawn from one sample of a study of blood T cell repertoires in COVID-19. TCRdb's copy holds only in-frame clones and misses some; the assay was immunoSEQ multiplex PCR. The sample has roughly 250,000 clones; less than 85% are singletons. The specimen sequenced was peripheral blood. The receptor source for this set is a woman of 80 years or more with active or convalescent COVID-19. Both conserved end residues are part of each CDR3. D genes are given only for firm matches. Not all rows give a size; the values are once, few, many and, for expanded clones, a class.

j_gene: TRBJ2-1; v_gene: TRBV11-2; abundance: .; d_gene: .; CDR3aa: CASSRNPRGGQFF; CDR3nt: TGTGCCAGCAGCCGGAACCCAAGAGGGGGGCAGTTCTTC
j_gene: TRBJ2-2; v_gene: TRBV5-1; abundance: once; d_gene: .; CDR3aa: CASSLAGESGTGELFF; CDR3nt: TGCGCCAGCAGCTTGGCCGGGGAATCGGGCACCGGGGAGCTGTTTTTT
j_gene: TRBJ1-2; v_gene: TRBV19; abundance: .; d_gene: TRBD1; CDR3aa: CASRVTVGTGLGYTF; CDR3nt: TGTGCCAGTAGGGTTACCGTTGGGACAGGATTAGGCTACACCTTC
j_gene: TRBJ2-7; v_gene: TRBV2; abundance: once; d_gene: TRBD1; CDR3aa: CASIPTRGQGYEQYF; CDR3nt: TGTGCCAGCATCCCAACCCGGGGACAGGGGTACGAGCAGTACTTC
j_gene: TRBJ1-2; v_gene: TRBV27; abundance: .; d_gene: TRBD1; CDR3aa: CASSSGQGVANYGYTF; CDR3nt: TGTGCCAGCAGTTCCGGACAGGGGGTTGCTAACTATGGCTACACCTTC
j_gene: TRBJ1-1; v_gene: TRBV28; abundance: few; d_gene: TRBD1; CDR3aa: CASSFPGQGATEAFF; CDR3nt: TGTGCCAGCAGTTTTCCGGGACAGGGGGCCACTGAAGCTTTCTTT
j_gene: TRBJ2-7; v_gene: TRBV29-1; abundance: .; d_gene: TRBD2; CDR3aa: CSVESGSGLHNF; CDR3nt: TGCAGCGTTGAATCAGGCTCGGGACTACATAACTTC
j_gene: TRBJ1-5; v_gene: TRBV24-1; abundance: .; d_gene: .; CDR3aa: CATSDSQGSHQPQHF; CDR3nt: TGTGCCACCAGTGATTCCCAGGGTAGCCATCAGCCCCAGCATTTT
j_gene: TRBJ1-2; v_gene: TRBV3-1/TRBV3-2; abundance: .; d_gene: .; CDR3aa: CASSQAGLSYGYTF; CDR3nt: TGTGCCAGCAGCCAAGCCGGACTGTCCTATGGCTACACCTTC
j_gene: TRBJ1-3; v_gene: TRBV27; abundance: .; d_gene: .; CDR3aa: CASSPEQNANTIYF; CDR3nt: TGTGCCAGCAGCCCAGAACAGAATGCAAACACCATATATTTT
j_gene: TRBJ2-3; v_gene: TRBV5-1; abundance: .; d_gene: .; CDR3aa: CASSPMTDTDTQYF; CDR3nt: TGCGCCAGCAGCCCCATGACAGATACAGATACGCAGTATTTT
j_gene: TRBJ1-5; v_gene: TRBV6-1; abundance: .; d_gene: .; CDR3aa: CASSEAHNSNQPQHF; CDR3nt: TGTGCCAGCAGTGAGGCCCACAATAGCAATCAGCCCCAGCATTTT
j_gene: TRBJ1-2; v_gene: TRBV6-5; abundance: once; d_gene: .; CDR3aa: CASSFNRQLFYGYTF; CDR3nt: TGTGCCAGCAGTTTTAACAGGCAGTTATTCTATGGCTACACCTTC
j_gene: TRBJ2-3; v_gene: TRBV6-5; abundance: once; d_gene: .; CDR3aa: CASGRRADTQYF; CDR3nt: TGTGCCAGCGGGAGAAGGGCAGATACGCAGTATTTT
j_gene: TRBJ2-1; v_gene: TRBV3-1/TRBV3-2; abundance: .; d_gene: .; CDR3aa: CASSQGPGDYNEQFF; CDR3nt: TGTGCCAGCAGCCAAGGCCCGGGAGACTACAATGAGCAGTTCTTC
j_gene: TRBJ2-2; v_gene: TRBV5-1; abundance: .; d_gene: TRBD1; CDR3aa: CASSAPTGYTGELFF; CDR3nt: TGCGCCAGCTCGGCCCCGACAGGGTACACCGGGGAGCTGTTTTTT
j_gene: TRBJ2-5; v_gene: TRBV2; abundance: .; d_gene: TRBD1; CDR3aa: CASSGQGARETQYF; CDR3nt: TGTGCCAGCAGTGGGCAGGGGGCTCGGGAGACCCAGTACTTC